The present entry profiles one TCR beta chain with its context. This entry is derived from a study of control samples from healthy donors and cancer patients. The length of the CDR3 is 15 residues. Germline-derived CDR1 and CDR2 are MGHRA and YSYEKL. Trimming took off 0 bases at V and 1 base at J, with 8 bases between the two ends. The assay was immunoSEQ multiplex PCR, and TCRdb's table has in-frame clones only and misses some. The sample has 400,000 to 500,000 clones, 90% seen once; the top ten hold around 6.4%. The chain uses TRBV4-1 and TRBJ2-3; perhaps D is TRBD1 or TRBD2 (5 bases each). The origin of this receptor is a middle-aged man with head and neck cancer. Sequencing used PBMCs. CDR3 region: CASSQDGDGTDTQYF. The CDR3 DNA reads TGCGCCAGCAGCCAAGATGGGGACGGCACAGATACGCAGTATTTT.